This passage covers 32 T cell receptor beta chains from one sample sequenced in a study of blood T cell repertoires in COVID-19. Some clones are missing from TCRdb's copy, which holds only in-frame ones; the method was immunoSEQ multiplex PCR. The table lists over 300,000 clones, around 85% of them singletons. Sequences were obtained from peripheral blood. These receptors originate from a human donor in a cohort sampled during active COVID-19.

This clone has only a few counts. The genes are TRBV7-2 and TRBJ1-2; D not certain. From germline, CDR1 is SGHTA and CDR2 FQGNSA. The CDR3 length is 12 residues. The V gene lost 2 bases and the J gene lost 6 bases, with 7 bases spanning the gap. The CDR3 DNA sequence: TGTGCCAGCAGCTTACCCAGAAATGGCTACACCTTC. Protein sequence: CASSLPRNGYTF. The full variable domain, in which reference TRBV7-2 and TRBJ1-2 provide the parts outside the CDR3, is GAGVSQSPSNKVTEKGKDVELRCDPISGHTALYWYRQSLGQGLEFLIYFQGNSAPDKSGLPSDRFSAERTGGSVSTLTIQRTQQEDSAVYLCASSLPRNGYTFGSGTRLTVV.

This sequence joins TRBV24-1 and TRBJ1-1; D might be TRBD1 (6 bases). The length of the CDR3 is 13 residues. Deletions cut 2 bases from V and 7 bases from J, with 10 bases between. Germline loops: CDR1 KGHDR, CDR2 SFDVKD. The CDR3 DNA sequence: TGTGCCACCAGTGATTCTTGGACAGATGAAGCTTTCTTT. Protein: CATSDSWTDEAFF.

The genes are TRBV24-1 and TRBJ1-1; tentative D call: TRBD1 (5 bases). From germline, CDR1 is KGHDR and CDR2 SFDVKD. V was clipped by 3 bases and J by 4 bases, with 8 bases between them. The length of the CDR3 is 13 residues. The CDR3 reads CATSDTGSTEAFF. As DNA, the CDR3 is TGTGCCACCAGTGATACAGGCTCCACTGAAGCTTTCTTT.

The chain recombines TRBV3-1 (or the pseudogene TRBV3-2) with TRBJ2-3, with 8 bases lining up with TRBD1. J was trimmed by 3 bases and V by 0 bases; bases with no gene match: 5. This CDR3 is 16 amino acids long. In germline, CDR1 is LGHDT, CDR2 YNNKEL (reference sequence). In DNA form, the CDR3 reads TGTGCCAGCAGCCAAGACACAGGGGGTCCAACAGATACGCAGTATTTT. Translation: CASSQDTGGPTDTQYF.

The V call is TRBV19, the J call TRBJ2-7; 13 bases agree with TRBD2. Germline V gene lookup returns CDR1 LNHDA and CDR2 SQIVND (reference sequence). CDR3 length equals 15 residues. With 7 bases clipped from V and 1 base from J, the junction kept 4 bases outside the gene matches. The CDR3: CASTRTSGGSYEQYF. In DNA form, the CDR3 reads TGTGCCAGTACTCGGACTAGCGGGGGATCCTACGAGCAGTACTTC. The full variable domain, completed using reference TRBV19 and TRBJ2-7, is DGGITQSPKYLFRKEGQNVTLSCEQNLNHDAMYWYRQDPGQGLRLIYYSQIVNDFQKGDIAEGYSVSREKKESFPLTVTSAQKNPTAFYLCASTRTSGGSYEQYFGPGTRLTVT.

This clone has only one observation. V gene TRBV10-2 combines with J gene TRBJ1-1; 9 bases agree with TRBD1. Per germline, CDR1 WSHSY and CDR2 SAAADI. V shed 7 bases and J 5 bases; nucleotides not matched to a gene: 11. The CDR3 sequence is 15 residues long. CDR3 loop: CASMIPTGGLTEAFF. CDR3 sequence (DNA): TGCGCCAGCATGATTCCCACAGGGGGCCTAACTGAAGCTTTCTTT.

The V and J genes are TRBV27 and TRBJ1-1; D not certain. The CDR3 is made up of 14 amino acids. V was clipped by 3 bases and J by 3 bases, with 11 bases between them. In germline, CDR1 is MNHEY, CDR2 SMNVEV (reference sequence). The CDR3 region is CASSLTGSYTEAFF. The CDR3 DNA reads as TGTGCCAGCAGTTTGACCGGGTCTTACACTGAAGCTTTCTTT.

This CDR3 reads CATSDPSTSGPTDTQYF. The CDR3 DNA follows: TGTGCCACCAGTGATCCCTCGACTAGCGGGCCCACAGATACGCAGTATTTT. This sequence joins TRBV24-1 and TRBJ2-3; 10 nucleotides agree with TRBD2. After removal of 3 bases from V and 2 bases from J, the junction contained 7 bases not matched to a gene. This CDR3 contains 17 residues. The V gene's germline CDR1 is KGHDR and CDR2 SFDVKD.

The chain employs TRBV2 and TRBJ2-3; 7 bases agree with TRBD2. V gave up 4 bases and J gave up 2 bases; unmatched junction bases: 3. Germline values: CDR1 SNHLY, CDR2 FYNNEI. This CDR3 contains 14 residues. The CDR3 spells CASSAGGYTDTQYF. The CDR3 DNA follows: TGTGCCAGCAGTGCCGGGGGGTACACAGATACGCAGTATTTT.

The V gene is TRBV24-1, the J gene TRBJ2-7; 11 bases map to TRBD1. Germline loops: CDR1 KGHDR, CDR2 SFDVKD. CDR3 length: 16 residues. Losses at the gene ends were 2 bases for V and 7 bases for J; bases not matched to a gene: 9. The CDR3 loop is CATSDSRTGGPREQYF. The CDR3 DNA sequence: TGTGCCACCAGTGATTCCAGGACAGGGGGCCCCAGGGAGCAGTACTTC.

The rearrangement uses TRBV6-5 and TRBJ1-1; possibly TRBD1 for D (6 bases). This CDR3 is built from 16 residues. In germline, CDR1 is MNHEY, CDR2 SVGAGI. Between the trimmed V and J ends, which lost 0 bases and 0 bases, there was a span of 11 bases. The CDR3 loop is CASSYSRGYLNTEAFF. The CDR3 DNA follows: TGTGCCAGCAGTTACTCGAGGGGGTACCTGAACACTGAAGCTTTCTTT.

The chain joins TRBV18 to TRBJ1-2; 9 bases map to TRBD1. CDR3 size: 16 residues. Germline assignment: CDR1 KGHSH and CDR2 LQKENI. Unmatched junction bases numbered 8, after V lost 3 bases and J lost 3 bases. The CDR3 is CASSPNRGLKDYGYTF. The CDR3 DNA reads TGTGCCAGCTCACCGAACAGGGGGCTCAAGGACTATGGCTACACCTTC.

The rearrangement uses TRBV10-1 and TRBJ2-1; TRBD2 might be the D (5 bases). Germline values: CDR1 WNHNN, CDR2 SYGVQD (reference sequence). V lost 2 bases, J lost 6 bases, and 8 bases lay in between. The CDR3 spans 13 residues. The DNA for the CDR3 is TGCGCCAGCAGTGAGAGCGGCCGCAATGAGCAGTTCTTC. Translated, it gives CASSESGRNEQFF.

This clone was seen once. This chain uses TRBV18 with TRBJ2-1; 8 positions match TRBD2. V gave up 2 bases and J gave up 6 bases; unmatched junction bases: 3. This CDR3 is 14 amino acids long. From germline, CDR1 is KGHSH and CDR2 LQKENI. The CDR3 bases are TGTGCCAGCTCACCAGGGACTAGTCCCAATGAGCAGTTCTTC. Translating gives CASSPGTSPNEQFF. Combining the CDR3 with reference TRBV18 and TRBJ2-1 gives the whole variable domain NAGVMQNPRHLVRRRGQEARLRCSPMKGHSHVYWYRQLPEEGLKFMVYLQKENIIDESGMPKERFSAEFPKEGPSILRIQQVVRGDSAAYFCASSPGTSPNEQFFGPGTRLTVL.

The V gene is TRBV6-1, the J gene TRBJ2-1; 7 bases agree with TRBD2. The CDR3 contains 15 residues. CDR1 MNHNS and CDR2 SASEGT come from the germline V gene. The V gene end was trimmed by 1 base and the J gene end by 10 bases; junction bases not matched to a gene: 10. This chain's CDR3 is CASSEGGTAGGEQFF. The CDR3, as DNA: TGTGCCAGCAGTGAAGGTGGGACCGCCGGGGGGGAGCAGTTCTTC.

The rearrangement links TRBV2 to TRBJ2-1, with D possibly TRBD1 on 6 matching bases. Germline-derived CDR1 and CDR2 are SNHLY and FYNNEI. The ends were cut back, 4 bases at V and 6 bases at J, with 13 bases in the middle. This CDR3 comprises 14 residues. CDR3 in DNA: TGTGCCAGCAGTGCTGACAGGAGCTCCAATGAGCAGTTCTTC. Its protein product is CASSADRSSNEQFF. Using reference TRBV2 and TRBJ2-1 for the parts outside the CDR3, the full variable domain is EPEVTQTPSHQVTQMGQEVILRCVPISNHLYFYWYRQILGQKVEFLVSFYNNEISEKSEIFDDQFSVERPDGSNFTLKIRSTKLEDSAMYFCASSADRSSNEQFFGPGTRLTVL.

J is TRBJ1-2 and V is TRBV5-1; D ambiguous. Trimming took off 5 bases at V and 2 bases at J, with 16 bases between the two ends. The CDR3 covers 15 residues. In germline, CDR1 is SGHRS, CDR2 YFSETQ. CDR3 in amino acids: CASSLGHPSNYGYTF. Here the CDR3 DNA reads TGCGCCAGCAGTCTTGGCCACCCGTCCAACTATGGCTACACCTTC.

The chain recombines TRBV30 with TRBJ2-2; 7 bases are a match to TRBD2. V trimming: 3 bases; J trimming: 1 base; junction bases outside the gene matches: 2. CDR1 is GTSNPN, CDR2 SVGIG, per germline (reference sequence). The CDR3 consists of 14 residues. CDR3 sequence reads: CAWRVAGNTGELFF. CDR3 sequence (DNA): TGTGCCTGGAGAGTAGCGGGGAACACCGGGGAGCTGTTTTTT.

The J gene is TRBJ1-2, the V gene TRBV25-1; D gene unclear. The CDR3 totals 14 residues. Trimming pared 8 bases from V and 0 bases from J, leaving 13 bases between. Germline CDR1 and CDR2: MGHDK and SYGVNS. Here the CDR3 reads CASAPLTANYGYTF. The CDR3 bases are TGTGCCAGCGCCCCTCTCACAGCTAACTATGGCTACACCTTC.

The gene calls are TRBV7-2 and TRBJ2-2; D remains unclear. Germline assignment: CDR1 SGHTA and CDR2 FQGNSA. The CDR3 covers 15 residues. V was pared by 0 bases and J by 6 bases, with 11 bases between. The CDR3 DNA reads TGTGCCAGCAGCTTAGCACAGTTCGAACCCGGGGAGCTGTTTTTT. Translated, it gives CASSLAQFEPGELFF.

Written as DNA, the CDR3 is TGTGCCAGCAGTAGCCGCCCGGAGATGGCTAACACCTTC. This sequence encodes CASSSRPEMANTF. This chain uses TRBV27 with TRBJ1-2; D not certain. Germline CDR1 and CDR2: MNHEY and SMNVEV (reference sequence). This CDR3 has 13 amino acids. The V and J ends lost 5 bases and 12 bases respectively, with 19 bases between them.

This clone has more than one count but fewer than ten. The chain uses TRBV7-8 and TRBJ1-1, with D unresolved. The ends were cut back, 4 bases at V and 1 base at J, with 13 bases in the middle. The CDR3 is 15 amino acids. Germline-derived CDR1 and CDR2 are SGHVS and FQNEAQ. The CDR3 bases are TGTGCCAGCAGCTCCAAACGACTGACGAACACTGAAGCTTTCTTT. Its translation is CASSSKRLTNTEAFF.

The chain recombines TRBV7-2 with TRBJ1-2, with TRBD1 as a possible D gene (6 bases). Germline CDR1 reads SGHTA; CDR2 reads FQGNSA. The V and J ends lost 1 base and 8 bases respectively, with 14 bases between them. The CDR3 covers 14 residues. The CDR3 DNA reads as TGTGCCAGCAGCTTAGTTGTGGGGGCGCGGGGCTACACCTTC. Its protein is CASSLVVGARGYTF.

This clone was seen a few times. CDR3 amino acids: CATKRGQYNEQFF. The CDR3 DNA reads as TGTGCCACAAAGCGGGGTCAATACAATGAGCAGTTCTTC. This chain links TRBV6-5 with TRBJ2-1; 7 nucleotides line up with TRBD2. The V gene end was trimmed by 10 bases and the J gene end by 4 bases; junction bases not matched to a gene: 7. The germline CDR1 and CDR2 sequences are MNHEY and SVGAGI. This CDR3 contains 13 residues.

This clone was seen just once. As DNA, the CDR3 is TGTGCCAGCAGCGCGACAGGGAGCTCCTACGAGCAGTACTTC. This codes for CASSATGSSYEQYF. The chain is built from TRBV9 and TRBJ2-7; 7 nucleotides align to TRBD1. With V trimmed by 3 bases and J by 0 bases, 3 bases remained unmatched. CDR1 and CDR2 from the germline V gene are SGDLS and YYNGEE. This CDR3 is built from 14 residues.

V usage is TRBV19 and J usage is TRBJ2-7; D perhaps matches TRBD1 (5 bases). CDR1 LNHDA and CDR2 SQIVND come from the germline V gene (reference sequence). The CDR3 totals 12 residues. Trimming cost V 0 bases and J 5 bases, with 5 bases left between them. The DNA for the CDR3 is TGTGCCAGTAGTATAGACAGGGACGAGCAGTACTTC. This gives the protein CASSIDRDEQYF.

The chain links TRBV15 to TRBJ2-7, with a possible D match to TRBD2 (6 bases). This CDR3 has 16 amino acids. Germline V lookup: CDR1 LNHNV, CDR2 YYDKDF (reference sequence). The ends were cut back, 0 bases at V and 3 bases at J, with 15 bases in the middle. CDR3 DNA sequence: TGTGCCACCAGCAGAGATTTGGGGAGGCTAGTCTACGAGCAGTACTTC. As protein: CATSRDLGRLVYEQYF.

The gene calls are TRBV18 and TRBJ1-2, with D uncertain. The CDR3 loop spans 15 amino acids. V lost 2 bases, J lost 0 bases, and 10 bases lay in between. Germline V gives CDR1 KGHSH, CDR2 LQKENI. CDR3 sequence: CASSPAKGANYGYTF. The CDR3 bases are TGTGCCAGCTCACCAGCGAAAGGAGCTAACTATGGCTACACCTTC.

The chain recombines TRBV3-1 (or the pseudogene TRBV3-2) with TRBJ2-5, with 7 positions matching TRBD1. Looked up from germline, CDR1 is LGHDT and CDR2 is YNNKEL (reference sequence). The CDR3 sequence is 15 residues long. J gave up 5 bases and V 3 bases, and 9 bases lay outside the gene matches. The CDR3 region has the DNA TGTGCCAGCAGCCATAGGGGACAGCAAAGGGAGACCCAGTACTTC. Protein: CASSHRGQQRETQYF.

The chain recombines TRBV29-1 with TRBJ2-1, with a tentative D call TRBD1 (5 bases). V lost 4 bases, J lost 4 bases, and 8 bases lay in between. The length of the CDR3 is 12 residues. Germline lookup yields CDR1 SQVTM and CDR2 ANQGSEA. In DNA form, the CDR3 reads TGCAGCGTTGGAAAGGGGTACAATGAGCAGTTCTTC. The encoded protein is CSVGKGYNEQFF.

This clone was seen only a few times. The V and J genes are TRBV12-3 or TRBV12-4 and TRBJ2-1, with D maybe TRBD1 (6 bases). The CDR3 is 12 amino acids. Deletions cut 6 bases from V and 12 bases from J, with 15 bases between. DNA for the CDR3: TGTGCCAGCAGGACAGGTAGGCAGGTGCAGTTCTTC. It translates to CASRTGRQVQFF.

This sequence joins TRBV15 and TRBJ1-5; D uncertain. The CDR3 has 13 amino acids. Per germline, CDR1 LNHNV and CDR2 YYDKDF (reference sequence). V lost 0 bases, J lost 9 bases, and 9 bases lay in between. DNA for the CDR3: TGTGCCACCAGCAGAGAAAGCGGTAGGCCCCAGCATTTT. Amino acid sequence: CATSRESGRPQHF.